This passage covers 2 T cell receptor beta chains from one sample sequenced in a study of T cell repertoires in cytomegalovirus infection. TCRdb re-derived calls from the reads in MiXCR, one entry per CDR3 protein. Of approximately 400,000 distinct CDR3 sequences listed, roughly 31% are singletons. Material: PBMCs. These receptor sequences come from a human donor in good health (CMV status not recorded). Some clones in this sample may be carry-over from other donors' samples.

The chain links TRBV29-1 to TRBJ2-6; 8 bases align to TRBD1. V lost 7 bases and J lost 4; bases outside the gene matches: 18. Germline V gene lookup returns CDR1 SQVTM and CDR2 ANQGSEA. The CDR3 runs to 18 residues. The CDR3, as DNA: TGCAGCGCCGAAGCGTCCGGACAGGGTTTGACGGGGGCCAACGTCCTGACTTTC. It codes for CSAEASGQGLTGANVLTF.

In this sample, this clonotype turned up many times. The chain recombines TRBV7-2 with TRBJ1-1; no firm D call. Looked up from germline, CDR1 is SGHTA and CDR2 is FQGNSA. Trimming removed 1 base from V and 6 bases from J, with 9 bases in between. This CDR3 contains 13 residues. The CDR3 DNA follows: TGTGCCAGCAGCTTAGTTTCGTATTCTGAAGCTTTCTTT. This gives the protein CASSLVSYSEAFF.